These 21 T cell receptor beta chains were sequenced from one sample in a study of blood T cell repertoires in COVID-19. The table came from immunoSEQ multiplex PCR; TCRdb's copy has only in-frame clones and leaves some out. This table has approximately 100,000 clones, approximately 82% appearing once. Sequenced: peripheral blood. The receptor set was obtained from a man between 65 and 79 years old with active or convalescent COVID-19.

The chain couples TRBV7-3 to TRBJ2-3; the match to TRBD1 covers 7 bases. The CDR3 spans 16 residues. CDR1 SGHTA and CDR2 FQGTGA come from the germline V gene. V gave up 0 bases and J gave up 0 bases; unmatched junction bases: 3. CDR3 residues: CASSLTGTASTDTQYF. CDR3 nucleotides: TGTGCCAGCAGCTTAACTGGGACAGCTAGCACAGATACGCAGTATTTT.

The CDR3 DNA reads TGTGCCAGCAGCTTAGAGGCTCGGACACTCTACGAGCAGTACTTC. Residues: CASSLEARTLYEQYF. The chain recombines TRBV11-2 with TRBJ2-7, with D possibly TRBD1 on 5 matching bases. Trimming took 0 bases from V and 3 from J, leaving 12 bases between them. The CDR3 loop spans 15 amino acids. The V gene's germline CDR1 is SGHAT and CDR2 FQNNGV.

The genes are TRBV7-2 and TRBJ2-1, with a possible D match to TRBD2 (5 bases). Trimming cost V 0 bases and J 9 bases, with 12 bases left between them. This CDR3 region has 14 residues. In germline, CDR1 is SGHTA, CDR2 FQGNSA. The CDR3 nucleotides are TGTGCCAGCAGCTTAGCCTTCCGGGATCTTGAGCAGTTCTTC. This codes for CASSLAFRDLEQFF.

The chain employs TRBV7-9 and TRBJ2-1, with D unclear. The CDR3 spans 10 residues. Trimming shortened V by 3 bases and J by 9 bases, and 3 bases separated the two germline ends. Germline V CDR1 and CDR2: SEHNR, FQNEAQ (reference sequence). CDR3 nucleotide sequence: TGTGCCAGCAGCTTGGCTGAGCAGTTCTTC. Its protein is CASSLAEQFF.

The V call is TRBV7-9, the J call TRBJ1-2; D may be TRBD1 (5 bases). Germline V CDR1 and CDR2: SEHNR, FQNEAQ (reference sequence). Trimming left V 2 bases short and J 8 bases short, with 15 bases between. This CDR3 region has 14 residues. DNA for the CDR3: TGTGCCAGCAGCTTACCGAACAGGTCTGGGGGCTACACCTTC. Protein product: CASSLPNRSGGYTF.

The DNA of the CDR3 is TGTGCCAGCAGCTTAGTTTCGGGGGTCGAGACCCAGTACTTC. It is translated as CASSLVSGVETQYF. This chain joins TRBV11-2 and TRBJ2-5; D is possibly TRBD2 (6 bases). CDR3 length: 14 amino acids. Germline V CDR1 and CDR2: SGHAT, FQNNGV. V lost 1 base and J 5 bases, leaving 11 bases between the germline ends.

This clone was detected once. The chain recombines TRBV4-2 with TRBJ2-7; 12 nucleotides align to TRBD2. The CDR3 is 16 amino acids. Trimming at V came to 4 bases and at J to 4 bases, leaving 8 bases not matched to a gene. Germline lookup yields CDR1 LGHNA and CDR2 YNFKEQ. In DNA, the CDR3 is TGTGCCAGCAGCCCCTCCGGACTAGCGGGGCAATACGAGCAGTACTTC. Amino acid sequence: CASSPSGLAGQYEQYF.

This clone came up a few times. V gene TRBV7-6 combines with J gene TRBJ2-1; possibly TRBD2 for D (5 bases). V lost 5 bases and J lost 0, with 17 bases in between. This CDR3 comprises 17 residues. Germline V gene sequence: CDR1 SGHVS, CDR2 FNYEAQ. CDR3 DNA: TGTGCCAGCAGCCCAAGCGGTGGCGGAAGCTCCTACAATGAGCAGTTCTTC. The encoded protein is CASSPSGGGSSYNEQFF.

This chain links TRBV19 with TRBJ1-6, with no clear D. Germline loops: CDR1 LNHDA, CDR2 SQIVND (reference sequence). The ends were cut back, 6 bases at V and 3 bases at J, with 12 bases in the middle. The CDR3 length is 15 residues. The CDR3 DNA sequence: TGTGCCAGTAGCGACACTCCCGGCTATAATTCACCCCTCCACTTT. This gives the protein CASSDTPGYNSPLHF.

A few counts support this clone. The CDR3 sequence is CATSSGLATSNEQFF. The CDR3 DNA reads TGTGCCACCTCCTCGGGACTAGCGACAAGCAATGAGCAGTTCTTC. The gene calls are TRBV27 and TRBJ2-1, with TRBD2 matching over 10 bases. CDR3 length: 15 residues. CDR1 MNHEY and CDR2 SMNVEV come from the germline V gene (reference sequence). V shed 10 bases and J 6 bases; nucleotides not matched to a gene: 12.

The genes are TRBV10-3 and TRBJ1-3, with 9 bases that match TRBD1. The CDR3 extends over 14 amino acids. Trimming at V came to 10 bases and at J to 3 bases, leaving 7 bases not matched to a gene. CDR1 and CDR2 (germline): ENHRY, SYGVKD. The CDR3 region is CATQGQGGGNTIYF. CDR3 bases: TGTGCCACGCAGGGACAGGGTGGTGGAAACACCATATATTTT.

The J gene is TRBJ1-3, the V gene TRBV30; D might be TRBD1 (5 bases). CDR3 length equals 16 residues. Between the trimmed V and J ends, which lost 1 base and 0 bases, there was a span of 13 bases. The germline V gene has CDR1 GTSNPN and CDR2 SVGIG (reference sequence). The CDR3 protein is CAWSDGGETSGNTIYF. The CDR3 coding sequence is TGTGCCTGGAGTGACGGGGGGGAGACCTCTGGAAACACCATATATTTT.

The V gene is TRBV5-5, the J gene TRBJ1-2; D uncertain. Germline V CDR1 and CDR2: SGHKS, YYEKEE (reference sequence). CDR3 length: 15 residues. V was trimmed by 6 bases and J by 0 bases, leaving 15 bases between them. The CDR3, as DNA: TGTGCCAGCATCCTCTCCGGGGATACTAACTATGGCTACACCTTC. It is translated as CASILSGDTNYGYTF.

This chain joins TRBV4-2 and TRBJ2-7; tentatively, D is TRBD2 (6 bases). CDR1 and CDR2 (germline): LGHNA, YNFKEQ. V was cut by 2 bases and J by 5 bases, with 13 bases left in between. The CDR3 sequence is 14 residues long. The CDR3 is CASSQTLPGDEQYF. The CDR3 nucleotides read TGTGCCAGCAGCCAAACCCTCCCGGGGGACGAGCAGTACTTC.

The chain recombines TRBV6-5 with TRBJ1-4; D possibly corresponds to TRBD1 (6 bases). CDR3 length equals 14 residues. V lost 2 bases and J lost 8, with 12 bases in between. CDR1 MNHEY and CDR2 SVGAGI come from the germline V gene. CDR3 loop: CASSYGDRREKLFF. DNA for the CDR3: TGTGCCAGCAGTTACGGTGACAGGCGCGAAAAACTGTTTTTT.

The CDR3 sequence: CASSIGGSTGYEQYF. In DNA form, the CDR3 reads TGTGCCAGTAGTATAGGAGGGTCGACAGGCTACGAGCAGTACTTC. The chain uses TRBV19 and TRBJ2-7, with D perhaps matching TRBD1 (6 bases). Germline CDR1 is LNHDA and CDR2 is SQIVND (reference sequence). This CDR3 contains 15 residues. Trimming took off 1 base at V and 3 bases at J, with 13 bases between the two ends.

The chain couples TRBV6-1 to TRBJ1-1, with 7 bases fitting TRBD1. The trim removed 0 bases at V and 8 bases at J, leaving 0 bases unmatched. The length of the CDR3 is 12 residues. CDR1 MNHNS and CDR2 SASEGT come from the germline V gene. The CDR3 here is CASSEATGEAFF. For the CDR3, the DNA is TGTGCCAGCAGTGAAGCGACAGGGGAAGCTTTCTTT.

The chain is built from TRBV6-5 and TRBJ1-2; 7 bases line up with TRBD1. V trimming: 4 bases; J trimming: 6 bases; junction bases outside the gene matches: 5. The CDR3 runs 13 residues. Germline CDR1 is MNHEY and CDR2 is SVGAGI. The CDR3 nucleotides read TGTGCCAGCAGTTCACCAGGGGGAAATGGCTACACCTTC. Protein sequence: CASSSPGGNGYTF.

In DNA form, the CDR3 reads TGTGCCAGCAGCGCGTACAATGAGCAGTTCTTC. Its translation: CASSAYNEQFF. The chain joins TRBV12-3 or TRBV12-4 to TRBJ2-1; D remains ambiguous. The CDR3 spans 11 residues. Trimming took 6 bases from V and 4 from J, leaving 4 bases between them.

The chain combines TRBV9 with TRBJ2-4, with D maybe TRBD1 (7 bases). CDR3 length: 15 residues. Per the germline V gene, CDR1 is SGDLS and CDR2 is YYNGEE. V dropped 4 bases and J dropped 6 bases, with 17 bases sitting between them. This CDR3 reads CASSPSWQGGNIQYF. DNA of the CDR3: TGTGCCAGCAGCCCCAGTTGGCAGGGGGGAAACATTCAGTACTTC.

The rearrangement joins TRBV7-9 to TRBJ1-1; D is possibly TRBD1 (5 bases). CDR1 and CDR2 from the germline V gene are SEHNR and FQNEAQ (reference sequence). The CDR3 has 13 amino acids. With 5 bases removed from V and 5 bases from J, the gap between germline ends came to 12 bases. The CDR3 region has the DNA TGTGCCAGCAGCCTAGACAGTTTAACTGAAGCTTTCTTT. Translating gives CASSLDSLTEAFF.